This TCR beta chain came from a study of shared clonotypes between healthy human individuals. Naive CD4+ cells were CD45RA-selected; the remaining cells were memory. Notes on the study in general: When compared with the clonotypes that were shared by all four sorted-subset donors, the non-shared clonotypes turned out to have lower generation probabilities.

A word on this clone: Its antigen is as yet unknown. The sample has other DNA sequences that encode this CDR3 too.

Germline lookup yields CDR1 MNHEY and CDR2 SVGAGI. The CDR3 has 13 residues. V was shortened by 6 bases and J by 3 bases, with 11 bases between the two germline ends. A deep-level run was used for the assay. Replicate sorted-subset PCRs were loaded with 150 to 250 ng DNA, roughly 33,000 T cell genomes. TCRdb's table, derived via immunoSEQ multiplex PCR, lists solely in-frame clones and lacks some. The sample lists some 2 million clones, over 85% occurring once. Sequencing was performed on naive CD4+ T cells sorted from blood. Stated subset: CD45RA+ positively selected. This TCR was recovered from a man between 18 and 35 years old in good health. The rearrangement uses TRBV6-5 and TRBJ1-2, with TRBD1 as a possible D gene (6 bases). The CDR3: CASRQGGYYGYTF. The CDR3 DNA is TGTGCCAGCAGACAGGGAGGCTACTATGGCTACACCTTC.